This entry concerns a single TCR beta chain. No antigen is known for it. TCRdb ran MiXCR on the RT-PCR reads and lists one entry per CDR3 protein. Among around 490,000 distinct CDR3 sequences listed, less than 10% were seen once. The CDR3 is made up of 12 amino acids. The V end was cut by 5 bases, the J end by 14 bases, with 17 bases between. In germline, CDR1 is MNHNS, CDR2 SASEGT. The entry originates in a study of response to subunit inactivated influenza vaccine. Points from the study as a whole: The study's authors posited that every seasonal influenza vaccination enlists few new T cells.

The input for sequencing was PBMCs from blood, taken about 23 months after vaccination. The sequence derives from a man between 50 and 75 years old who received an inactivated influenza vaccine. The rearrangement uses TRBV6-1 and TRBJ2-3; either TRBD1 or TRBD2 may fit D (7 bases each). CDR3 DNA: TGTGCCAGCAGTCGTCAGGGGGGGTATTCGTATTTT. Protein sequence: CASSRQGGYSYF.